This is a list of T cell receptor beta chains from one sample in a study of OX40 agonist ivuxolimab in advanced cancers. TCRdb keeps only in-frame clones here, not all; method: immunoSEQ multiplex PCR. The sample comprises approximately 25,000 clones, roughly 85% of which are singletons, and about two fifths rests with the top ten. The source was CD4+ or CD8+ T cells sorted from blood, collected in a trial of the OX40 agonist ivuxolimab. These receptors originate from an adult with an advanced solid tumor such as melanoma, head and neck, liver or kidney cancer. Each CDR3 is given with its conserved first and last residue. Fields, in order: D gene, CDR3 length, J gene, clone size, V gene, CDR3 DNA, CDR3 protein. The D gene is left open where the match is weak. Clone size is not always given. Where it is, it says once, few, many or a class for expanded clones.

.	15	TRBJ1-5	.	TRBV4-2	TGTGCCAGCAGCACAGAAGGGGGAGGCAATCAGCCCCAGCATTTT	CASSTEGGGNQPQHF
TRBD2	23	TRBJ2-1	.	TRBV2	TGTGCCAGCAGCGAACCTGGGACGGACTTGGGGCGGGGGAAACATCACTCCTACAATGAGCAGTTCTTC	CASSEPGTDLGRGKHHSYNEQFF
TRBD1	14	TRBJ1-2	.	TRBV28	TGTGCCAGCAAACACGCAGGGGGCGACTATGGCTACACCTTC	CASKHAGGDYGYTF
.	14	TRBJ1-1	.	TRBV19	TGTGCCAGTAGTATTACAGGCCAGGGATCTGAAGCTTTCTTT	CASSITGQGSEAFF
.	15	TRBJ1-6	.	TRBV19	TGTGCCAGTAGTGAAATGACAGGCGCGAATTCACCCCTCCACTTT	CASSEMTGANSPLHF
.	13	TRBJ2-2	.	TRBV11-2	TGTGCCAGCAGCTTAGCTATCACCGGGGAGCTGTTTTTT	CASSLAITGELFF
TRBD1	15	TRBJ1-1	.	TRBV28	TGTGCCAGCAGACAACCGACAGGGGGCCCCACTGAAGCTTTCTTT	CASRQPTGGPTEAFF
.	13	TRBJ2-3	.	TRBV7-3	TGTGCCAGCAGCACCCACAGCACAGATACGCAGTATTTT	CASSTHSTDTQYF
.	15	TRBJ2-7	.	TRBV7-6	TGTGCCAGCAGCCCACGACAGGGAGGGTCCTACGAGCAGTACTTC	CASSPRQGGSYEQYF
.	15	TRBJ1-6	.	TRBV19	TGTGCCAGTAGTACCTCTACAGGGTATGGTTCACCCCTCCACTTT	CASSTSTGYGSPLHF
TRBD1	13	TRBJ2-7	.	TRBV25-1	TGTGCCAGCAGCCAGGGACAGTCCTACGAGCAGTACTTC	CASSQGQSYEQYF
.	16	TRBJ1-4	.	TRBV28	TGTGCCAGCAGTCTTGGACGAGAGGGGACTAATGAAAAACTGTTTTTT	CASSLGREGTNEKLFF
.	17	TRBJ2-3	few	TRBV6-4	TGTGCCAGCAGTGACTCGAGGCCCCCGGTATTTGCAGATACGCAGTATTTT	CASSDSRPPVFADTQYF
TRBD2	16	TRBJ2-3	.	TRBV7-9	TGTGCCAGCAGCACGTGGACTAGCATTAGCACAGATACGCAGTATTTT	CASSTWTSISTDTQYF
.	13	TRBJ1-1	.	TRBV6-5	TGTGCCAGCAGTTACGCAGGGCACACTGAAGCTTTCTTT	CASSYAGHTEAFF
.	14	TRBJ2-7	.	TRBV5-1	TGCGCCAGCAGCTTGGGGCAGGGTTTGGGGGAGCAGTACTTC	CASSLGQGLGEQYF
.	16	TRBJ2-5	.	TRBV6-5	TGTGCCAGCAGTTACCGGGTCGGGACAAACCAAGAGACCCAGTACTTC	CASSYRVGTNQETQYF
.	13	TRBJ2-3	.	TRBV4-2	TGTGCCAGCAGCCAAGTTAGAGCAGATACGCAGTATTTT	CASSQVRADTQYF
.	13	TRBJ2-3	.	TRBV4-1	TGCGCCAGCAGCCAAGGGCCCGGGACTTTTAGGTATTTT	CASSQGPGTFRYF
.	13	TRBJ2-7	.	TRBV28	TGTGCCAGCACTGCGCGACAGCCCTACGAGCAGTACTTC	CASTARQPYEQYF
.	15	TRBJ2-7	once	TRBV6-5	TGTGCCAGCAGCCAAGATCTAACGGGGAGGAACGAGCAGTACTTC	CASSQDLTGRNEQYF
.	15	TRBJ1-6	.	TRBV7-8	TGTGCCAGCGCGCCGTGGGTGGGCAGGCGGTCCCCCCTCCACTTT	CASAPWVGRRSPLHF
.	12	TRBJ1-1	once	TRBV19	TGTGCCAGTATGGGGGATTACACTGAAGCTTTCTTT	CASMGDYTEAFF
.	12	TRBJ2-3	.	TRBV7-9	TGTGCCAGCAGCCTCTTGGGTGATACGCAGTATTTT	CASSLLGDTQYF
.	13	TRBJ1-2	.	TRBV14	TGTGCCAGCACCGCCTGGGGGAACTATGGCCACACCTTC	CASTAWGNYGHTF
TRBD2	14	TRBJ2-7	.	TRBV27	TGTGCCAGCAGTTTGAGCGGGAGTGAATACGAGCAGTACTTC	CASSLSGSEYEQYF
.	16	TRBJ1-1	.	TRBV28	TGTGCCAGCAGTTTATCCCGCACAGGGAGGCTAACTGAAGCTTTCTTT	CASSLSRTGRLTEAFF
.	16	TRBJ2-1	.	TRBV21-1	TGTGCCAGATACTTACGAAGCGGGAGAGGTGACAATGAGCAGTTCTTC	CARYLRSGRGDNEQFF
.	12	TRBJ2-2	.	TRBV5-1	TGCGCCAGTTATCTGACAGACGGGGAGCTGTTTTTT	CASYLTDGELFF
TRBD1	13	TRBJ1-1	.	TRBV9	TGTGCCAGCAGCGCCGGGACAGCCGCTGAAGCTTTCTTT	CASSAGTAAEAFF
.	14	TRBJ2-5	.	TRBV11-3	TGTGCCAGCAGCTTCAGGGGAGTCGGAGAGACCCAGTACTTC	CASSFRGVGETQYF
TRBD2	14	TRBJ2-7	.	TRBV27	TGTGCCAGCCCGCGGGGGGGACTCGCCTACGAGCAGTACTTC	CASPRGGLAYEQYF
TRBD1	16	TRBJ2-7	few	TRBV5-4	TGTGCCAGCAGCCAAGATGAAACAGGGGCCAGCTACGAGCAGTACTTC	CASSQDETGASYEQYF
.	15	TRBJ2-7	.	TRBV5-1	TGCGCCAGCAGCTTGACCGGACCATCCCTCTACGAGCAGTACTTC	CASSLTGPSLYEQYF
TRBD1	14	TRBJ2-7	.	TRBV7-6	TGTGCCAGCAGCTCGACAGGGGCCCCCTACGAGCAGTACTTC	CASSSTGAPYEQYF
.	14	TRBJ2-7	.	TRBV5-4	TGTGCCAGCAGCTTCGGAGACACTTCCTACGAGCAGTACTTC	CASSFGDTSYEQYF
.	17	TRBJ2-5	.	TRBV13	TGTGCCAGCAGCTTAGAACCCCACGTTAGACCCCAAGAGACCCAGTACTTC	CASSLEPHVRPQETQYF
.	15	TRBJ1-1	.	TRBV7-9	TGTGCCAGCAGCTTAAGGGGAGACACGAACACTGAAGCTTTCTTT	CASSLRGDTNTEAFF
.	13	TRBJ2-2	few	TRBV30	TGTGCCTGGATCGTCCCCAACACCGGGGAGCTGTTTTTT	CAWIVPNTGELFF
.	13	TRBJ2-7	.	TRBV28	TGTGCCAGCAGTTGGGTGAGAGGGTACGAGCAGTACTTC	CASSWVRGYEQYF
TRBD2	16	TRBJ2-2	.	TRBV11-2	TGTGCCAGCAGCTTAGTTTCTAGCGGAAACACCGGGGAGCTGTTTTTT	CASSLVSSGNTGELFF
.	13	TRBJ2-3	.	TRBV19	TGTGCCAGTAGTGTCATCAGCACAGATACGCAGTATTTT	CASSVISTDTQYF
.	17	TRBJ2-7	once	TRBV4-1	TGCGCCAGCAGCCAAGTATCTGGGGGCCCGAGCTCCTACGAGCAGTACTTC	CASSQVSGGPSSYEQYF
.	14	TRBJ2-4	.	TRBV9	TGTGCCAGCAGCATGGGCTCTGCACCAAACATTCAGTACTTC	CASSMGSAPNIQYF
.	13	TRBJ2-2	.	TRBV11-3	TGTGCCAGCAGCTTGGGGACCACCGGGGAGCTGTTTTTT	CASSLGTTGELFF
.	14	TRBJ1-5	few	TRBV30	TGTGCCTGGGCGACAGGTTTGGGGAATCAGCCCCAGCATTTT	CAWATGLGNQPQHF
.	13	TRBJ1-5	once	TRBV2	TGTGCCAGCAGGAGGGGTAGCAATCAGCCCCAGCATTTT	CASRRGSNQPQHF
.	15	TRBJ2-1	.	TRBV6-5	TGTGCCAGCAGTTACTCTAGCGGCTCCTACAATGAGCAGTTCTTC	CASSYSSGSYNEQFF
TRBD1	14	TRBJ1-1	.	TRBV2	TGTGCCAGCAGAGAGGACAGGGGGAACACTGAAGCTTTCTTT	CASREDRGNTEAFF
.	12	TRBJ1-5	few	TRBV7-2	TGTGCCAGCAGCTGGGGTAATCAGCCCCAGCATTTT	CASSWGNQPQHF
.	13	TRBJ2-7	.	TRBV6-1	TGTGCCAGCAGTGAACTAGGGGCAGGCGAGCAGTACTTC	CASSELGAGEQYF
.	16	TRBJ2-2	.	TRBV27	TGTGCCAGCAGTTTAGGGTTAGCTGCGAACACCGGGGAGCTGTTTTTT	CASSLGLAANTGELFF
.	14	TRBJ2-1	.	TRBV6-5	TGTGCCAGCAGTTACGGTGCGAACTACAATGAGCAGTTCTTC	CASSYGANYNEQFF
.	12	TRBJ2-1	.	TRBV30	TGTGCCTGGAGCCAACTGAGCAATGAGCAGTTCTTC	CAWSQLSNEQFF
TRBD2	15	TRBJ2-3	once	TRBV7-6	TGTGCCAGCACCGCCCAAGCGGGGGCCGGGGATACGCAGTATTTT	CASTAQAGAGDTQYF
.	13	TRBJ2-5	.	TRBV27	TGTGCCAGCAGTCCACCACAGGGACCGACCCAGTACTTC	CASSPPQGPTQYF
.	8	TRBJ1-1	few	TRBV5-1	TGCGCCAGCAATCGCGCTTTCTTT	CASNRAFF